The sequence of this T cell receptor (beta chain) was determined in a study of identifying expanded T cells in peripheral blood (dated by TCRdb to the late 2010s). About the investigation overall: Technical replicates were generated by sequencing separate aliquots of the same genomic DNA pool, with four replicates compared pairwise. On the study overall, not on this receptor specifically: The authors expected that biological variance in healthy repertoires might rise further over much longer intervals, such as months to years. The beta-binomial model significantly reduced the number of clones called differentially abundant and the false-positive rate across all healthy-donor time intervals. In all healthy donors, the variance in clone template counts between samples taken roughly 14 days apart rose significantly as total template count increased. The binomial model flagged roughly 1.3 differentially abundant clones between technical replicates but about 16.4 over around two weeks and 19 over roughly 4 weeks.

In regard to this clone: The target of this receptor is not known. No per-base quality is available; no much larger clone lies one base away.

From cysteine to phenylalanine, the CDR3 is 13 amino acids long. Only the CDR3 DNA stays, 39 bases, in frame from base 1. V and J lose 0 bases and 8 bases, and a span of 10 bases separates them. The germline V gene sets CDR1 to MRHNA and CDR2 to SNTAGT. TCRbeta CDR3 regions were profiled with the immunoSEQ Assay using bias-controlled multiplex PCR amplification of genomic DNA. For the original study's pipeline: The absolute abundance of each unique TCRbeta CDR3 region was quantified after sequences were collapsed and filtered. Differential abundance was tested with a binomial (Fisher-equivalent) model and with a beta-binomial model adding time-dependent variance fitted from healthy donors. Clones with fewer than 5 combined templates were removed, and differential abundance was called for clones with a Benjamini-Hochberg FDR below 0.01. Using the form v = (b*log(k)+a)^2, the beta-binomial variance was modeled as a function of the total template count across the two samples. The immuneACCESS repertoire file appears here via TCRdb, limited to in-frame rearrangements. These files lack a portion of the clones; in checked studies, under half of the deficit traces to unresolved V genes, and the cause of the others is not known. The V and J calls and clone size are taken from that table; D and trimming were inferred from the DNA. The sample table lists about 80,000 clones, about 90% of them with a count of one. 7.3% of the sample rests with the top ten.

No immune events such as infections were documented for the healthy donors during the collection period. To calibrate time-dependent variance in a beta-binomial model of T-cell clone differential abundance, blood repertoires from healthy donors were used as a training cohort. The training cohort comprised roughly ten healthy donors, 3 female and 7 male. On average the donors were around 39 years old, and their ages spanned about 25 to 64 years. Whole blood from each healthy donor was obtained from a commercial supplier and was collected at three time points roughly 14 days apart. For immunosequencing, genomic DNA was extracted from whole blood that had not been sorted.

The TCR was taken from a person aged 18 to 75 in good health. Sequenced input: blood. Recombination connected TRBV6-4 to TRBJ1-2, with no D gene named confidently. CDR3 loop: CASSDSTVEGYTF. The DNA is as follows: TGTGCCAGCAGTGACTCGACGGTGGAGGGCTACACCTTC.